Described below is a single T cell receptor beta chain sequence and its context. Clones were read by immunoSEQ multiplex PCR, and TCRdb kept only the in-frame ones, dropping some. In the table there are hundreds of thousands of clones, approximately 92% of which are singletons. The data belong to a study of blood T cell repertoires in COVID-19. Seattle enrolled patients during active infection and tracked them longitudinally. V gave up 1 base and J gave up 3 bases, with 10 bases separating them. Germline V gives CDR1 SGHNT, CDR2 YENEEA. The CDR3 is 14 amino acids. The receptor's source is a man between 18 and 35 years old with COVID-19, enrolled during active disease. Sequencing input: peripheral blood. The chain links TRBV11-3 to TRBJ2-7; D is uncertain. CDR3 coding DNA: TGTGCCAGCAGCTTAGGCGCTACGCACTACGAGCAGTACTTC. This encodes CASSLGATHYEQYF.